This T cell receptor (beta chain) was identified in a study of shared clonotypes between healthy human individuals. In germline, CDR1 is MGHDK, CDR2 SYGVNS. The V gene lost 6 bases and the J gene lost 4 bases, with 15 bases spanning the gap. The CDR3 contains 14 residues. Naive CD8 cells comprised CD45RO-negative, CCR7-positively selected cells, excluding terminally differentiated effector memory CD45RA+ cells. Clones were read by immunoSEQ multiplex PCR, and TCRdb kept only the in-frame ones, dropping some. The table has about 2.2 million clones, around 93% seen once; the top ten hold more than 1.5%.

The sequence derives from a man younger than 30 in good health. Some clones in this sample may be carry-over from other donors' samples. The chain links TRBV25-1 to TRBJ2-5; D possibly corresponds to TRBD2 (7 bases). The sequencing input was naive CD8+ T cells from PBMCs. The CDR3 DNA follows: TGTGCCAGCAGCAAGGGAGGGGGGAGAGAGACCCAGTACTTC. Protein: CASSKGGGRETQYF.